The 17 T cell receptor beta chains given below trace back to one sample, sequenced in a study of T cells in localized non-small cell lung cancer. Repertoires were generated with immunoSEQ multiplex PCR, while TCRdb's copy carries only in-frame clones and drops some. The data hold roughly 800 clones, with roughly 30% observed a single time. This sample comprised lung tumor tissue, obtained before any cancer treatment. These receptors originate from a male donor aged 60 or over with stage III lung adenocarcinoma.

This clone was observed a handful of times. The gene calls are TRBV11-3 and TRBJ2-3; D might be TRBD1 (6 bases). The V gene's germline CDR1 is SGHNT and CDR2 YENEEA. This CDR3 has 14 residues. The V end lost 3 bases, the J end lost 2 bases, and 9 bases lay between the germline ends. The DNA for the CDR3 is TGTGCCAGCAGCTTTAAGGGGGACACAGATACGCAGTATTTT. It specifies CASSFKGDTDTQYF.

This clone has just a few counts. The rearrangement links TRBV6-8 to TRBJ1-2; D is ambiguous. The germline V and J ends were trimmed by 9 bases and 5 bases, with 22 bases remaining between them. This CDR3 has 15 amino acids. Germline CDR1 and CDR2: MNHGY and SAAAGT. The CDR3 region is CARELRRAERYGYTF. CDR3 sequence (DNA): TGTGCCAGGGAATTGAGGAGGGCGGAAAGATATGGCTACACCTTC.

The chain carries TRBV18 and TRBJ2-3; no firm D call. There are 15 residues in the CDR3. Trimming took off 2 bases at V and 6 bases at J, with 15 bases between the two ends. Germline lookup yields CDR1 KGHSH and CDR2 LQKENI. This CDR3 reads CASSPRSTSGDTQYF. The CDR3 DNA is TGTGCCAGCTCACCAAGGTCCACCTCCGGGGATACGCAGTATTTT.

The V and J genes are TRBV25-1 and TRBJ2-1; tentatively, D is TRBD2 (6 bases). The V and J ends lost 2 bases and 3 bases respectively, with 11 bases between them. The CDR3 consists of 15 residues. Germline V gives CDR1 MGHDK, CDR2 SYGVNS. CDR3 DNA: TGTGCCAGCAGTGAAGGCGGGACCCTCTACAATGAGCAGTTCTTC. This codes for CASSEGGTLYNEQFF. The variable domain in full, with the rest retrieved from reference TRBV25-1 and TRBJ2-1, is EADIYQTPRYLVIGTGKKITLECSQTMGHDKMYWYQQDPGMELHLIHYSYGVNSTEKGDLSSESTVSRIRTEHFPLTLESARPSHTSQYLCASSEGGTLYNEQFFGPGTRLTVL.

The V call is TRBV10-1, the J call TRBJ2-7; 9 nucleotides agree with TRBD1. The V segment lost 8 bases and the J segment 6 bases; nucleotides outside the gene matches: 2. Germline lookup yields CDR1 WNHNN and CDR2 SYGVQD (reference sequence). The CDR3 length is 11 residues. Here the CDR3 DNA reads TGCGCCAGCGGGACAGGGACCGAGCAGTACTTC. Translation gives CASGTGTEQYF.

The V call is TRBV11-3, the J call TRBJ1-1; no reliable D call. Germline CDR1 SGHNT, CDR2 YENEEA. The CDR3 has 14 amino acids. The V and J ends lost 2 bases and 1 base respectively, with 8 bases between them. The CDR3 protein is CASSLSRANTEAFF. DNA for the CDR3: TGTGCCAGCAGCTTATCCAGAGCGAACACTGAAGCTTTCTTT.

V and J are TRBV19 and TRBJ1-3; the D is unclear. Per germline, CDR1 LNHDA and CDR2 SQIVND (reference sequence). The CDR3 consists of 13 residues. V was cut by 8 bases and J by 2 bases, with 10 bases left in between. The CDR3 nucleotides are TGTGCCAGTTCAGCTGGAGCTGGAAACACCATATATTTT. Protein sequence: CASSAGAGNTIYF.

The chain is built from TRBV19 and TRBJ2-1; 9 bases align to TRBD1. The V gene end was trimmed by 5 bases and the J gene end by 6 bases; junction bases not matched to a gene: 14. The length of the CDR3 is 17 residues. Germline loops: CDR1 LNHDA, CDR2 SQIVND (reference sequence). The CDR3 DNA follows: TGTGCCAGTAGTTCCCCAACAGGGGGCCCGCTACGCAATGAGCAGTTCTTC. Its translation is CASSSPTGGPLRNEQFF. The whole variable domain, remainder taken from reference TRBV19 and TRBJ2-1, is DGGITQSPKYLFRKEGQNVTLSCEQNLNHDAMYWYRQDPGQGLRLIYYSQIVNDFQKGDIAEGYSVSREKKESFPLTVTSAQKNPTAFYLCASSSPTGGPLRNEQFFGPGTRLTVL.

This clone is categorized as large. V usage is TRBV6-8 and J usage is TRBJ1-1; maybe TRBD1 (6 bases). Germline CDR1 reads MNHGY; CDR2 reads SAAAGT. The V end lost 5 bases, the J end lost 0 bases, and 13 bases lay between the germline ends. The CDR3 contains 15 residues. In DNA, the CDR3 is TGTGCCAGCAGTACCTGGGACACCTTGAACACTGAAGCTTTCTTT. Encoded protein: CASSTWDTLNTEAFF.

This clone turned up a few times. V is TRBV6-8 and J is TRBJ2-2; D could derive from TRBD1 or TRBD2 (5 bases each). Per the germline V gene, CDR1 is MNHGY and CDR2 is SAAAGT. Deletions cut 6 bases from V and 1 base from J, with 12 bases between. This CDR3 region has 15 residues. The CDR3 region is CASRKGTQNTGELFF. The CDR3 bases are TGTGCCAGCAGGAAAGGGACCCAGAACACCGGGGAGCTGTTTTTT.

The J gene is TRBJ1-1, the V gene TRBV5-1; 7 bases are shared with TRBD1. V lost 1 base, J lost 2 bases, and 8 bases stayed unmatched. This CDR3 has 16 residues. Germline assignment: CDR1 SGHRS and CDR2 YFSETQ. The CDR3 loop is CASSLRQGGRNTEAFF. For the CDR3, the DNA is TGCGCCAGCAGCTTGCGGCAGGGGGGCCGTAACACTGAAGCTTTCTTT.

The rearrangement joins TRBV5-1 to TRBJ1-1; D may be TRBD1 (5 bases). This CDR3 is 15 amino acids long. Trimming took 5 bases from V and 1 from J, leaving 15 bases between them. Germline assignment: CDR1 SGHRS and CDR2 YFSETQ. The CDR3 loop reads CASRLEQQANTEAFF. In nucleotides, the CDR3 is TGCGCCAGCAGGCTCGAACAACAGGCGAACACTGAAGCTTTCTTT.

The chain has TRBV5-1 and TRBJ2-2; 8 nucleotides align to TRBD1. J gave up 5 bases and V 3 bases, and 6 bases lay outside the gene matches. The CDR3 length is 15 residues. The germline V gene has CDR1 SGHRS and CDR2 YFSETQ. The CDR3 DNA sequence: TGCGCCAGCAGCTCGGACAGGGCTGGGACCGGGGAGCTGTTTTTT. The encoded protein is CASSSDRAGTGELFF. The full variable domain, rest sourced from reference TRBV5-1 and TRBJ2-2, is KAGVTQTPRYLIKTRGQQVTLSCSPISGHRSVSWYQQTPGQGLQFLFEYFSETQRNKGNFPGRFSGRQFSNSRSEMNVSTLELGDSALYLCASSSDRAGTGELFFGEGSRLTVL.

This clone is medium-sized (0.01 to 0.1%) within its sample. The chain has TRBV11-3 and TRBJ1-2; D might be TRBD1 (5 bases). The CDR3 has 15 residues. The V gene lost 5 bases and the J gene lost 0 bases, with 13 bases spanning the gap. Germline V CDR1 and CDR2: SGHNT, YENEEA. CDR3 protein: CASSPSTETNYGYTF. DNA for the CDR3: TGTGCCAGCAGCCCCTCGACAGAAACTAACTATGGCTACACCTTC.

The chain employs TRBV29-1 and TRBJ2-3; D is ambiguous. Trimming removed 0 bases from V and 0 bases from J, with 10 bases in between. Germline loops: CDR1 SQVTM, CDR2 ANQGSEA. The length of the CDR3 is 15 residues. The CDR3 protein is CSVEDGLISTDTQYF. For the CDR3, the DNA is TGCAGCGTTGAAGACGGCCTTATTAGCACAGATACGCAGTATTTT.

The chain couples TRBV6-8 to TRBJ2-5; 7 bases are shared with TRBD2. This CDR3 contains 15 residues. The V segment lost 6 bases and the J segment 7 bases; nucleotides outside the gene matches: 14. Germline assignment: CDR1 MNHGY and CDR2 SAAAGT. The CDR3 is CASSIGDLGRGTQYF. CDR3 in DNA: TGTGCCAGCAGCATAGGGGACCTTGGGAGGGGGACCCAGTACTTC.

This clone has more than one count but fewer than ten. The chain carries TRBV23-1 and TRBJ2-1; tentatively, D is TRBD1 (6 bases). TRBV23-1 is an open reading frame whose function is uncertain. V was pared by 4 bases and J by 6 bases, with 19 bases between. The CDR3 spans 16 residues. CDR3 in amino acids: CASSPRTEHLSNEQFF. The CDR3 DNA reads as TGCGCCAGCAGTCCCCGGACAGAGCACTTATCCAATGAGCAGTTCTTC.